This is a list of T cell receptor beta chains from one sample in a study of T cell responses to AZD1222 COVID-19 vaccine. Sequencing used immunoSEQ multiplex PCR; TCRdb keeps in-frame clones, though not all of them. The sample includes tens of thousands of clones, around 90% seen only once; the top ten take 4.5%. Sequenced here: peripheral blood, sampled on day 0 of MenACWY control vaccination. These receptors originate from an adult in good health. Each CDR3 is given with its conserved first and last residue. D genes are given only for firm matches.

V gene: TRBV4-1; D gene: .; CDR3 length: 13; J gene: TRBJ2-1; CDR3 protein: CASIGTSSDEQFF; CDR3 DNA: TGCGCCAGCATTGGAACTTCTTCGGATGAGCAGTTCTTC
V gene: TRBV12-3/TRBV12-4; D gene: .; CDR3 length: 13; J gene: TRBJ2-3; CDR3 protein: CASKGKGTDTQYF; CDR3 DNA: TGTGCCAGCAAAGGGAAGGGCACAGATACGCAGTATTTT
V gene: TRBV6-2/TRBV6-3; D gene: .; CDR3 length: 12; J gene: TRBJ2-7; CDR3 protein: CASSYSQQQQYF; CDR3 DNA: TGTGCCAGCAGTTACTCCCAGCAACAGCAGTACTTC
V gene: TRBV4-3; D gene: .; CDR3 length: 14; J gene: TRBJ1-2; CDR3 protein: CASSQDLGDYGYTF; CDR3 DNA: TGCGCCAGCAGCCAAGACCTCGGAGACTATGGCTACACCTTC
V gene: TRBV6-2/TRBV6-3; D gene: .; CDR3 length: 14; J gene: TRBJ2-5; CDR3 protein: CASSYGGWSETQYF; CDR3 DNA: TGTGCCAGCAGTTACGGCGGGTGGAGCGAGACCCAGTACTTC
V gene: TRBV10-2; D gene: TRBD1; CDR3 length: 16; J gene: TRBJ1-2; CDR3 protein: CASRARDRGLQDGYTF; CDR3 DNA: TGCGCCAGCAGAGCCCGGGACAGGGGGCTTCAGGATGGCTACACCTTC
V gene: TRBV2; D gene: .; CDR3 length: 15; J gene: TRBJ1-3; CDR3 protein: CASSRENSPGNTIYF; CDR3 DNA: TGTGCCAGCAGTCGGGAAAACAGTCCTGGAAACACCATATATTTT
V gene: TRBV18; D gene: .; CDR3 length: 15; J gene: TRBJ2-7; CDR3 protein: CASSPLRDTLYEQYF; CDR3 DNA: TGTGCCAGCTCACCTCTCAGGGATACCCTCTACGAGCAGTACTTC
V gene: TRBV15; D gene: .; CDR3 length: 14; J gene: TRBJ1-2; CDR3 protein: CATSRVGGLDGYTF; CDR3 DNA: TGTGCCACCAGCAGAGTGGGGGGGCTCGATGGCTACACCTTC
V gene: TRBV18; D gene: .; CDR3 length: 14; J gene: TRBJ2-2; CDR3 protein: CASSPAVNTGELFF; CDR3 DNA: TGTGCCAGCTCCCCTGCAGTGAACACCGGGGAGCTGTTTTTT
V gene: TRBV6-5; D gene: TRBD2; CDR3 length: 15; J gene: TRBJ2-7; CDR3 protein: CASGRTSGSSYEQYF; CDR3 DNA: TGTGCCAGCGGCCGGACTAGCGGTAGCTCCTACGAGCAGTACTTC
V gene: TRBV19; D gene: TRBD2; CDR3 length: 14; J gene: TRBJ2-3; CDR3 protein: CASIPSGPTDTQYF; CDR3 DNA: TGTGCCAGTATCCCTAGCGGGCCCACAGATACGCAGTATTTT
V gene: TRBV19; D gene: .; CDR3 length: 15; J gene: TRBJ2-7; CDR3 protein: CASSFTTDSSYEQYF; CDR3 DNA: TGTGCCAGTAGTTTTACGACCGATAGCTCCTACGAGCAGTACTTC
V gene: TRBV6-5; D gene: .; CDR3 length: 12; J gene: TRBJ1-1; CDR3 protein: CASSSAGVAAFF; CDR3 DNA: TGTGCCAGCAGCTCCGCGGGGGTCGCAGCTTTCTTT
V gene: TRBV4-3; D gene: TRBD2; CDR3 length: 17; J gene: TRBJ2-2; CDR3 protein: CASSRSGLASNTGELFF; CDR3 DNA: TGCGCCAGCAGCCGTTCCGGACTAGCGTCGAACACCGGGGAGCTGTTTTTT
V gene: TRBV9; D gene: .; CDR3 length: 15; J gene: TRBJ2-2; CDR3 protein: CASSVAGTPGGELFF; CDR3 DNA: TGTGCCAGCAGCGTAGCCGGGACACCGGGGGGGGAGCTGTTTTTT